The next 19 T cell receptor beta chains were all read from a single sample in a study of lymphopenia after photon versus proton radiotherapy (dated by TCRdb to the late 2010s). Libraries were built with the immunoSEQ multiplex PCR assay. TCRdb stores this immuneACCESS table with in-frame sequences only. Part of the clones is absent; in the studies checked, under half of the shortfall reflects unresolved V genes, and no reason is known for the rest. In this sample the table shows around 150,000 clones, around 85% of which occur a single time. The leading ten clones occupy around 5.1% of the sample. Material: peripheral blood, obtained from a patient treated with photon-based radiotherapy. Receptors originate from a man between 45 and 60 years old with gastric cancer.

CDR3 DNA: TGTGCCAGCAGCCCACTAGCGGGAGGGTTCACCGGGGAGCTGTTTTTT. Protein sequence: CASSPLAGGFTGELFF. The J gene is TRBJ2-2, the V gene TRBV5-4; 13 bases match TRBD2. This CDR3 spans 16 amino acids. Trimming took 4 bases from V and 4 from J; bases not matched to a gene: 4. Germline V CDR1 and CDR2: SGHNT, YYREEE (reference sequence). The entire variable domain, with the rest obtained from reference TRBV5-4 and TRBJ2-2, is as follows: ETGVTQSPTHLIKTRGQQVTLRCSSQSGHNTVSWYQQALGQGPQFIFQYYREEENGRGNFPPRFSGLQFPNYSSELNVNALELDDSALYLCASSPLAGGFTGELFFGEGSRLTVL.

The V and J genes are TRBV20-1 and TRBJ2-7; perhaps TRBD1 as D (6 bases). Trimming took 6 bases from V and 5 from J, leaving 11 bases between them. Germline V gene data show CDR1 as DFQATT and CDR2 as SNEGSKA (reference sequence). This CDR3 has 11 residues. CDR3 coding DNA: TGCAGTGCCCGACAGGTTGACGAGCAGTACTTC. This encodes CSARQVDEQYF.

V usage is TRBV7-9 and J usage is TRBJ1-2, with a tentative D call TRBD1 (5 bases). The germline gives CDR1 SEHNR, CDR2 FQNEAQ (reference sequence). V lost 5 bases and J lost 8, with 21 bases in between. CDR3 length: 15 residues. The CDR3, as DNA: TGTGCCAGCAGCCCCGGGGACCATCCGGGGGTCGGCTACACCTTC. It is translated as CASSPGDHPGVGYTF.

V gene TRBV10-3 combines with J gene TRBJ1-5; D is unclear. Trimming stripped 2 bases from V and 2 bases from J, with 10 bases between. The CDR3 contains 15 residues. CDR1 is ENHRY and CDR2 is SYGVKD in the germline V gene. CDR3 protein: CAISEGSVGNQPQHF. The CDR3 DNA follows: TGTGCCATCAGTGAGGGCAGTGTAGGCAATCAGCCCCAGCATTTT.

In DNA form, the CDR3 reads TGTGCCAGCCGATTGGGGCAGGGCATAATAGGCAATCAGCCCCAGCATTTT. Translation gives CASRLGQGIIGNQPQHF. The rearrangement links TRBV19 to TRBJ1-5; tentative D call: TRBD1 (5 bases). The CDR3 covers 17 residues. V lost 9 bases, J lost 2 bases, and 23 bases lay in between. Germline CDR1 is LNHDA and CDR2 is SQIVND (reference sequence). Based on the CDR3 plus reference TRBV19 and TRBJ1-5, the full variable domain is DGGITQSPKYLFRKEGQNVTLSCEQNLNHDAMYWYRQDPGQGLRLIYYSQIVNDFQKGDIAEGYSVSREKKESFPLTVTSAQKNPTAFYLCASRLGQGIIGNQPQHFGDGTRLSIL.

The chain employs TRBV7-9 and TRBJ1-2; D unclear. CDR3 size: 14 residues. V lost 3 bases and J 0 bases, leaving 8 bases between the germline ends. Germline V CDR1 and CDR2: SEHNR, FQNEAQ (reference sequence). CDR3 sequence: CASSFTGANYGYTF. Written as DNA, the CDR3 is TGTGCCAGCAGCTTCACGGGCGCTAACTATGGCTACACCTTC. Complete variable domain (other parts from reference TRBV7-9 and TRBJ1-2): DTGVSQNPRHKITKRGQNVTFRCDPISEHNRLYWYRQTLGQGPEFLTYFQNEAQLEKSRLLSDRFSAERPKGSFSTLEIQRTEQGDSAMYLCASSFTGANYGYTFGSGTRLTVV.

This clone has only a few counts. The chain recombines TRBV7-8 with TRBJ2-7, with 8 nucleotides matching TRBD2. Germline V gene data show CDR1 as SGHVS and CDR2 as FQNEAQ. This CDR3 comprises 13 residues. With 5 bases clipped from V and 4 bases from J, the junction kept 4 bases outside the gene matches. This CDR3 is CASSRLAIYEQYF. CDR3 nucleotide sequence: TGTGCCAGCAGCCGACTAGCGATTTACGAGCAGTACTTC.

This chain connects TRBV7-9 to TRBJ2-6, with D possibly matching TRBD1 (6 bases). V was clipped by 0 bases and J by 2 bases, with 11 bases between them. The CDR3 runs 17 residues. The germline V gene encodes CDR1 SEHNR and CDR2 FQNEAQ (reference sequence). CDR3 in amino acids: CASSLAGAGAGANVLTF. CDR3 DNA sequence: TGTGCCAGCAGCTTAGCGGGGGCGGGTGCTGGGGCCAACGTCCTGACTTTC.

This chain connects TRBV28 to TRBJ1-1; the D is unclear. Per germline, CDR1 MDHEN and CDR2 SYDVKM. This CDR3 is 12 amino acids long. V lost 3 bases and J 3 bases, leaving 5 bases between the germline ends. The CDR3: CASSLLDTEAFF. CDR3 in DNA: TGTGCCAGCAGTTTGCTGGACACTGAAGCTTTCTTT.

In this sample, this clone turned up once. V usage is TRBV29-1 and J usage is TRBJ1-2; TRBD1 might be the D (6 bases). V lost 7 bases to trimming and J lost 7 bases, with 16 bases between them. Germline V CDR1 and CDR2: SQVTM, ANQGSEA. This CDR3 is 12 amino acids long. This chain's CDR3 is CSGSTGASGYTF. CDR3 coding DNA: TGCAGCGGTAGTACGGGGGCGTCTGGCTACACCTTC.

This clone has a single count. The rearrangement links TRBV29-1 to TRBJ1-2; no definite D call. This CDR3 comprises 15 residues. Trimming left V 0 bases short and J 4 bases short, with 15 bases between. Germline V gives CDR1 SQVTM, CDR2 ANQGSEA. The CDR3, as DNA: TGCAGCGTTGAAGATCTTGCGGGTTACAGCTATGGCTACACCTTC. Amino acid sequence: CSVEDLAGYSYGYTF.

The chain carries TRBV15 and TRBJ1-5; no clear D. CDR1 LNHNV and CDR2 YYDKDF come from the germline V gene (reference sequence). V was shortened by 6 bases and J by 10 bases, with 4 bases between the two germline ends. The CDR3 covers 9 residues. The CDR3 DNA reads TGTGCCACCAGTTTCCCCCAGCATTTT. This codes for CATSFPQHF. Based on the CDR3 plus reference TRBV15 and TRBJ1-5, the full variable domain is DAMVIQNPRYQVTQFGKPVTLSCSQTLNHNVMYWYQQKSSQAPKLLFHYYDKDFNNEADTPDNFQSRRPNTSFCFLDIRSPGLGDTAMYLCATSFPQHFGDGTRLSIL.

This chain links TRBV4-3 with TRBJ1-1; D is unclear. The ends were cut back, 2 bases at V and 0 bases at J, with 7 bases in the middle. Germline CDR1 reads LGHNA; CDR2 reads YSLEER. CDR3 size: 14 residues. The CDR3 nucleotides are TGCGCCAGCAGCCAAAACAGCATGAACACTGAAGCTTTCTTT. Amino acids: CASSQNSMNTEAFF.

This clone is a singleton in its sample. The J gene is TRBJ2-7, the V gene TRBV21-1; TRBD2, the table's D call, lacks a check against the DNA. TRBV21-1 is recorded as a pseudogene. The CDR3 length is 12 residues. The CDR3 DNA follows: TGTGCCAGCACCGTACCGCGGCACGAGCAGTACTTC. Translating it yields CASTVPRHEQYF.

The chain carries TRBV6-1 and TRBJ2-1; no reliable D call. V lost 0 bases, J lost 0 bases, and 6 bases lay in between. The germline CDR1 and CDR2 sequences are MNHNS and SASEGT. The length of the CDR3 is 15 residues. CDR3 protein: CASSEARISYNEQFF. CDR3 sequence (DNA): TGTGCCAGCAGTGAAGCGAGGATCTCCTACAATGAGCAGTTCTTC.

The chain employs TRBV9 and TRBJ2-7; 7 bases match TRBD2. J gave up 3 bases and V 6 bases, and 9 bases lay outside the gene matches. Germline-derived CDR1 and CDR2 are SGDLS and YYNGEE. This CDR3 comprises 14 residues. CDR3 nucleotides: TGTGCCAGCACTTTGGGGGAGGGAATCTACGAGCAGTACTTC. Translating it yields CASTLGEGIYEQYF.

This sequence joins TRBV13 and TRBJ2-3; 9 nucleotides align to TRBD1. Germline values: CDR1 PRHDT, CDR2 FYEKMQ (reference sequence). V gave up 7 bases and J gave up 4 bases; unmatched junction bases: 9. The CDR3 spans 15 residues. CDR3 amino acids: CASTPTGGRADTQYF. As DNA, the CDR3 is TGTGCCAGCACCCCTACAGGGGGCCGGGCAGATACGCAGTATTTT. Supplemented by reference TRBV13 and TRBJ2-3, the full variable domain reads AAGVIQSPRHLIKEKRETATLKCYPIPRHDTVYWYQQGPGQDPQFLISFYEKMQSDKGSIPDRFSAQQFSDYHSELNMSSLELGDSALYFCASTPTGGRADTQYFGPGTRLTVL.

This chain joins TRBV18 and TRBJ2-7; TRBD2 matches at 10 bases. The CDR3 spans 15 residues. From germline, CDR1 is KGHSH and CDR2 LQKENI. V was clipped by 3 bases and J by 3 bases; unmatched bases: 5. The CDR3 sequence is CASSPKREGHYEQYF. CDR3 bases: TGTGCCAGCTCACCGAAGCGGGAGGGTCACTACGAGCAGTACTTC.

This chain joins TRBV5-5 and TRBJ1-5; D is undetermined. The V end lost 2 bases, the J end lost 6 bases, and 15 bases lay between the germline ends. Germline loops: CDR1 SGHKS, CDR2 YYEKEE (reference sequence). CDR3 size: 15 residues. In DNA, the CDR3 is TGTGCCAGCAGCTTTTTCCTTGGCGAATCTCAGCCCCAGCATTTT. It translates to CASSFFLGESQPQHF.